This TCR beta chain was profiled in a study of T-cell reconstitution after alpha-beta-depleted transplantation in children. The table lists this clonotype with many counts. CDR3 length: 15 residues. The ends were cut back, 2 bases at V and 10 bases at J, with 21 bases in the middle. Germline assignment: CDR1 DFQATT and CDR2 SNEGSKA (reference sequence). Unique molecular identifiers were built into the TCRbeta library. TCRdb called the PCR reads again in MiXCR, with one record for every CDR3 protein. The sample holds about 200,000 distinct CDR3 sequences, just over 14% seen once. The genes are TRBV20-1 and TRBJ2-1; possibly TRBD2 for D (6 bases). The clonotype was recovered from a human donor who donated a stem cell graft to a child with acute lymphoblastic leukemia. The specimen was PBMCs from the stem cell graft donor, collected from the stem cell graft. CDR3 DNA: TGCAGTGCTAGAAGCCGGGACTGGGAGGTTGGGGAGCAGTTCTTC. Amino acids: CSARSRDWEVGEQFF.